This T cell receptor (beta chain) is drawn from a study of vaccination and CD4 T cells after COVID-19. Cultured CD4+ T-cell DNA underwent Oncomine TCR Beta short-read sequencing. MiXCR, applied by TCRdb to the PCR reads, yields one record per CDR3 protein. The table records approximately 12,000 distinct CDR3 sequences, around 52% of them present only once. On this clonotype: Its antigen is not identified.

Indicated treatment: approximately 10-day PBMC culture with coronavirus spike peptide pools or control peptides (ViraFEST assay). The germline V gene has CDR1 SGHVS and CDR2 FQNEAQ. The V end lost 3 bases, the J end lost 4 bases, and 10 bases lay between the germline ends. CDR3 size: 13 residues. Input material: CD4+ T cells from blood, cultured in vitro. The TCR sequence derives from a human donor who had recovered from COVID-19. This rearrangement joins TRBV7-8 to TRBJ2-7; possibly TRBD1 for D (5 bases). The CDR3 loop reads CASSFTRDYEQYF. The CDR3 DNA reads as TGTGCCAGCAGCTTTACCAGGGATTACGAGCAGTACTTC.